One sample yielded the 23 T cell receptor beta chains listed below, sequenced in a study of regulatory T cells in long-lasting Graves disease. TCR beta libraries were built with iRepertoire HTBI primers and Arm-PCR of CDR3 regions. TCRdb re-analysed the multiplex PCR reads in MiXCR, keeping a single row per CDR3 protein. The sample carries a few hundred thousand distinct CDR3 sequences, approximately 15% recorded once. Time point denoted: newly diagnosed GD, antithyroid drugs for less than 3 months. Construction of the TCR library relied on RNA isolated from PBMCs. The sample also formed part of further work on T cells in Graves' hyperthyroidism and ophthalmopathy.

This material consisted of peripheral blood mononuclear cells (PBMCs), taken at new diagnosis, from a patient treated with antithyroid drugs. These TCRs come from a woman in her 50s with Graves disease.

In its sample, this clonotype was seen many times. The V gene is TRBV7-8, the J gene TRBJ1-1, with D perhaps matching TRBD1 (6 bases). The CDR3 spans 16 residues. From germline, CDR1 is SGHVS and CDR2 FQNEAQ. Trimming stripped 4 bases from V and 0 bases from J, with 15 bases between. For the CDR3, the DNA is TGTGCCAGCAGCTCGCTAGGGGGGGGCCTGAACACTGAAGCTTTCTTT. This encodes CASSSLGGGLNTEAFF.

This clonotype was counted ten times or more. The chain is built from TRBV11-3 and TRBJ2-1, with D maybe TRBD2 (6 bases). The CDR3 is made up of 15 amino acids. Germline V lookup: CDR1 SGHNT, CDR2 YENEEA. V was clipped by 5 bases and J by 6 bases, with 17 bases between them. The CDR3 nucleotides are TGTGCCAGCAGCGCAAGCGGGTACAACATCAATGAGCAGTTCTTC. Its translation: CASSASGYNINEQFF.

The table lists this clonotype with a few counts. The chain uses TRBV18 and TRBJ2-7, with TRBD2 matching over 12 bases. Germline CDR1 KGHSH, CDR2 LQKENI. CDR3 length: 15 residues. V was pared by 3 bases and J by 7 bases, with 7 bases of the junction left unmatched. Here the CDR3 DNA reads TGTGCCAGCTCACCCCCGACTAGCGGGAGATGGGAGCAGTACTTC. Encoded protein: CASSPPTSGRWEQYF.

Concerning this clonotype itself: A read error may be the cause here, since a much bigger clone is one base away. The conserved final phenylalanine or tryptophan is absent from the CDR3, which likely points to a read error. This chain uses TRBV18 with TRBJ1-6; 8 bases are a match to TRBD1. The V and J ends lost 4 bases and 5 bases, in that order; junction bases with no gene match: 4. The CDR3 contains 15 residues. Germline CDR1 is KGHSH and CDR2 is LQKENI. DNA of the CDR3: TGTGCCAGCTCACAGGGGACAGGTGATAATTCACCCCTCCACTCT. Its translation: CASSQGTGDNSPLHS.

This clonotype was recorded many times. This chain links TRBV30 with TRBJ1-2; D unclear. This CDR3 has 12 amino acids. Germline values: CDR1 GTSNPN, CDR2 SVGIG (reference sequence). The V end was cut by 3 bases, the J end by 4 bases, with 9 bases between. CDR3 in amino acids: CAWSGFAYGYTF. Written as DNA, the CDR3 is TGTGCCTGGAGCGGCTTTGCCTATGGCTACACCTTC.

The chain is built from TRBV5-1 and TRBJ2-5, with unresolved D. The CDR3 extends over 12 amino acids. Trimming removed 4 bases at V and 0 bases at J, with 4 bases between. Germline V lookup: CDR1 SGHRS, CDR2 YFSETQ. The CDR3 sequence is CASSGDQETQYF. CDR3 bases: TGCGCCAGCAGCGGGGACCAAGAGACCCAGTACTTC. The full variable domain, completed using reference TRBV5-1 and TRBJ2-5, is KAGVTQTPRYLIKTRGQQVTLSCSPISGHRSVSWYQQTPGQGLQFLFEYFSETQRNKGNFPGRFSGRQFSNSRSEMNVSTLELGDSALYLCASSGDQETQYFGPGTRLLVL.

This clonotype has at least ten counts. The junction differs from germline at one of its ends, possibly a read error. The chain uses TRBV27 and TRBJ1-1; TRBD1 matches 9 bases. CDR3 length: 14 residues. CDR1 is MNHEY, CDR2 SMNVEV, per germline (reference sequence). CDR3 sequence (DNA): TGCGCCAGCAGCCTAGGGACAGGGTCCACTGAAGCTTTCTTT. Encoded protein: CASSLGTGSTEAFF.

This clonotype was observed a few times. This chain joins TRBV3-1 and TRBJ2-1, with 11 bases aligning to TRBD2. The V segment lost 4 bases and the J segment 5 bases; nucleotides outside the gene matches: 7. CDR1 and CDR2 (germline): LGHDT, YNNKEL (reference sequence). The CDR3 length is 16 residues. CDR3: CASSPGTSGVNNEQFF. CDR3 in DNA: TGTGCCAGCAGCCCCGGGACTAGCGGAGTAAACAATGAGCAGTTCTTC.

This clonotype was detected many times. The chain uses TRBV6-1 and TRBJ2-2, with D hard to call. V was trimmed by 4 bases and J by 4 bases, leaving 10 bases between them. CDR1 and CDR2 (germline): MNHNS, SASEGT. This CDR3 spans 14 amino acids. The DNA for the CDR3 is TGTGCCAGCAGTGTATCCGGGTCCACCGGGGAGCTGTTTTTT. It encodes CASSVSGSTGELFF.

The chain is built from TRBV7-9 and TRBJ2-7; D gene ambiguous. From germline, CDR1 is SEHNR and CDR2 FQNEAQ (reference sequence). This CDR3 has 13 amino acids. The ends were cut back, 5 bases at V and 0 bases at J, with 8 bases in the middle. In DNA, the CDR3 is TGTGCCAGCAGCCCCAGCCTCTCCTACGAGCAGTACTTC. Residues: CASSPSLSYEQYF. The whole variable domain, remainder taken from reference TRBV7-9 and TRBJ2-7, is DTGVSQNPRHKITKRGQNVTFRCDPISEHNRLYWYRQTLGQGPEFLTYFQNEAQLEKSRLLSDRFSAERPKGSFSTLEIQRTEQGDSAMYLCASSPSLSYEQYFGPGTRLTVT.

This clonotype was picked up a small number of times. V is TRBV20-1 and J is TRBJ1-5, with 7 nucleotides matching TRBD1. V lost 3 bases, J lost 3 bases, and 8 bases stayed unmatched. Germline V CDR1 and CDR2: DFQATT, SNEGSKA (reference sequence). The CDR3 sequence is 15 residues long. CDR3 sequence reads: CSARGTAHSNQPQHF. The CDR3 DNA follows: TGCAGTGCTAGGGGGACAGCGCACTCCAATCAGCCCCAGCATTTT.

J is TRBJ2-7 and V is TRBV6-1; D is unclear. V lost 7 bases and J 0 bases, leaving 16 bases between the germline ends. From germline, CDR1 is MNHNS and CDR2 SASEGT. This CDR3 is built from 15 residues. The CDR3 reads CASTALGQPSYEQYF. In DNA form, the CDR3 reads TGTGCCAGCACGGCTCTGGGCCAGCCCTCCTACGAGCAGTACTTC.

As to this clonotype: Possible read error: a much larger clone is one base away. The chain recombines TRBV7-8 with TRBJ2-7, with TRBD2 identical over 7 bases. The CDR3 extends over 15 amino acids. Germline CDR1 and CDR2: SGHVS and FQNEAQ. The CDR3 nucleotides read TGTGCCAGCAGCTTAGGCGAGGTTCGGGGGGTCGAGCAGCACTTC. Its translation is CASSLGEVRGVEQHF.

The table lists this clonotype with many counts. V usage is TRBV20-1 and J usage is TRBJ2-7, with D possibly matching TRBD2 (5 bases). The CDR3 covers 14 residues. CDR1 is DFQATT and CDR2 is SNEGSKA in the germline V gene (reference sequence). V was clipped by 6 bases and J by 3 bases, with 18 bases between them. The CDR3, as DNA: TGCAGTGCCCAGATAGGTGGGAGCCTCTACGAGCAGTACTTC. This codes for CSAQIGGSLYEQYF.

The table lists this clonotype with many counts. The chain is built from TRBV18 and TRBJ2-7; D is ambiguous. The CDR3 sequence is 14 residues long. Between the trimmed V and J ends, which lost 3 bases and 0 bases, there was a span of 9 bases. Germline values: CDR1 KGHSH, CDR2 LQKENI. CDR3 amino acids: CASSPRPSSYEQYF. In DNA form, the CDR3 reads TGTGCCAGCTCACCCCGTCCCAGCTCCTACGAGCAGTACTTC. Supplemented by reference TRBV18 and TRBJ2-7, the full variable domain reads NAGVMQNPRHLVRRRGQEARLRCSPMKGHSHVYWYRQLPEEGLKFMVYLQKENIIDESGMPKERFSAEFPKEGPSILRIQQVVRGDSAAYFCASSPRPSSYEQYFGPGTRLTVT.

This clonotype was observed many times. Here the CDR3 reads CASSDLTGYSETQYF. CDR3 DNA: TGTGCCAGCAGTGATCTGACAGGGTATAGTGAGACCCAGTACTTC. The rearrangement joins TRBV6-1 to TRBJ2-5; 7 nucleotides line up with TRBD1. Germline CDR1 reads MNHNS; CDR2 reads SASEGT. This CDR3 comprises 15 residues. Trimming cost V 3 bases and J 5 bases; bases outside gene matches: 9.

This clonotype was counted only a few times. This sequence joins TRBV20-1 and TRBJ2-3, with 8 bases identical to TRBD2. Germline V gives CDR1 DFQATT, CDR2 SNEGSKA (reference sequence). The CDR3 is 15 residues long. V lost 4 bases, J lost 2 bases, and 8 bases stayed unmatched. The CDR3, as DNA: TGCAGTGCTACAGGCAGACTAGCGAACACAGATACGCAGTATTTT. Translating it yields CSATGRLANTDTQYF.

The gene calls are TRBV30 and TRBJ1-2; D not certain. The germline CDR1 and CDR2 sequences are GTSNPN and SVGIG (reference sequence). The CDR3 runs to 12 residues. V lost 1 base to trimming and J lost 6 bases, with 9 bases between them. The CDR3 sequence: CAWSDVPDGYTF. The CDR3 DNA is TGTGCCTGGAGTGATGTGCCAGATGGCTACACCTTC. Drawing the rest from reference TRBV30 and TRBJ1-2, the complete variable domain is SQTIHQWPATLVQPVGSPLSLECTVEGTSNPNLYWYRQAAGRGLQLLFYSVGIGQISSEVPQNLSASRPQDRQFILSSKKLLLSDSGFYLCAWSDVPDGYTFGSGTRLTVV.

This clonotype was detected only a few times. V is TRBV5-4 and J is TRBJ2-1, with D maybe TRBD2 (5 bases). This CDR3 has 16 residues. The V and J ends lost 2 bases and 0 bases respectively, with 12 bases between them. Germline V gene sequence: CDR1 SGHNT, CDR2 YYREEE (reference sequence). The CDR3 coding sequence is TGTGCCAGCAGCTTTGGTAGCGATCCCTCCTACAATGAGCAGTTCTTC. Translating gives CASSFGSDPSYNEQFF.

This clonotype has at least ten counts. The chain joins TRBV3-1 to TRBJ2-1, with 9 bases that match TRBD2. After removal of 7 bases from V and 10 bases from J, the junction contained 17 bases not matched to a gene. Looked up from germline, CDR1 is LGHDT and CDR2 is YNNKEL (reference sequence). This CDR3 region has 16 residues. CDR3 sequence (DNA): TGTGCCAGCATACCTAGCGGGGCCGTTCCCTACACGGAGCAGTTCTTC. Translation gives CASIPSGAVPYTEQFF.

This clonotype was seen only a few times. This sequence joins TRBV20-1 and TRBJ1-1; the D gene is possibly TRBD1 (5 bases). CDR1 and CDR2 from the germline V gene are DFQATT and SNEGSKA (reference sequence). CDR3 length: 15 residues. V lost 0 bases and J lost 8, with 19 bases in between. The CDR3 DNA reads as TGCAGTGCTAGAGATTTTCGGGGGTCTGGTTGGGAAGCTTTCTTT. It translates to CSARDFRGSGWEAFF.

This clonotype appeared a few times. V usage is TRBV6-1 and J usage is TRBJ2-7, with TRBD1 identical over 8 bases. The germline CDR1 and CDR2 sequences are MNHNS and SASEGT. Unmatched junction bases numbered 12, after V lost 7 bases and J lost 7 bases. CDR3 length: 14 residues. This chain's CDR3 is CASIKRQGALEQYF. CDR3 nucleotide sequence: TGTGCCAGCATCAAGCGGCAGGGGGCATTGGAGCAGTACTTC.

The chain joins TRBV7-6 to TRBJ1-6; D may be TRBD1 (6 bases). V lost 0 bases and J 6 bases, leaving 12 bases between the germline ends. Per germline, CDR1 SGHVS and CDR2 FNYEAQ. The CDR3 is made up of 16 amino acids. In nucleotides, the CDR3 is TGTGCCAGCAGCTTAGCGCGTCCAGGGGTTAATTCACCCCTCCACTTT. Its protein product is CASSLARPGVNSPLHF.